A single sample is the source of the 28 T cell receptor beta chains below, sequenced in a study of cytomegalovirus exposure and HLA in healthy donors (dated by TCRdb to 2016 to 2017). Libraries were made using the immunoSEQ multiplex PCR assay. The multiplex PCR relied on a mix of 60 forward primers for TCR Vbeta segments and 13 reverse primers for TCR Jbeta segments. In its TCRdb copy, this immuneACCESS table keeps in-frame sequences only and misses some clones. Where compared with another copy, unresolved V genes explain less than half of these, and the others have no known cause. The sample data list 60,000 or so clones, and roughly 74% of these were observed just once. The top ten clones comprise about a third of the sample. Sequenced sample: PBMCs. The origin of the receptors is a man aged 40-49 years in good health and CMV-seropositive.

The J gene is TRBJ2-1, the V gene TRBV4-1; D might be TRBD1 (6 bases). CDR1 is MGHRA, CDR2 YSYEKL, per germline. The CDR3 is 16 residues long. With 1 base removed from V and 2 bases from J, the gap between germline ends came to 12 bases. The CDR3: CASSQGFRGTYNEQFF. Here the CDR3 DNA reads TGCGCCAGCAGCCAAGGGTTCAGGGGAACCTACAATGAGCAGTTCTTC.

The rearrangement links TRBV6-1 to TRBJ2-2; 9 nucleotides line up with TRBD2. Germline V gene sequence: CDR1 MNHNS, CDR2 SASEGT. The CDR3 extends over 15 amino acids. V lost 1 base and J lost 3; bases outside the gene matches: 0. The CDR3 loop is CASSEGTSDTGELFF. Here the CDR3 DNA reads TGTGCCAGCAGTGAAGGGACTAGCGACACCGGGGAGCTGTTTTTT.

This clone has only a few counts. The chain couples TRBV9 to TRBJ2-7, with 10 bases that match TRBD2. From germline, CDR1 is SGDLS and CDR2 YYNGEE. Losses at the gene ends were 4 bases for V and 6 bases for J; bases not matched to a gene: 7. This CDR3 region has 14 residues. The CDR3 nucleotides are TGTGCCAGCAGCCCTAGCGGGGGCATGGTCGAGCAGTACTTC. It encodes CASSPSGGMVEQYF.

The chain has TRBV4-2 and TRBJ2-3; TRBD2 agrees at 9 bases. This CDR3 spans 17 amino acids. Germline CDR1 LGHNA, CDR2 YNFKEQ. V lost 0 bases to trimming and J lost 4 bases; unmatched junction nucleotides: 8. CDR3 region: CASSQDLAGGPADTQYF. CDR3 coding DNA: TGTGCCAGCAGCCAAGATCTTGCGGGGGGGCCGGCAGATACGCAGTATTTT.

V is TRBV7-2 and J is TRBJ1-3; D remains unclear. This CDR3 spans 14 amino acids. The V gene lost 3 bases and the J gene lost 3 bases, with 9 bases spanning the gap. The germline V gene encodes CDR1 SGHTA and CDR2 FQGNSA. CDR3 amino acids: CASSFEVSGNTIYF. Here the CDR3 DNA reads TGTGCCAGCAGCTTTGAAGTCAGTGGAAACACCATATATTTT.

The V call is TRBV30, the J call TRBJ1-5; the D is unclear. Germline CDR1 GTSNPN, CDR2 SVGIG (reference sequence). The CDR3 loop spans 15 amino acids. The V and J ends lost 0 bases and 1 base respectively, with 10 bases between them. The CDR3 DNA follows: TGTGCCTGGAGTGTAGGACTGCTGAGCAATCAGCCCCAGCATTTT. As protein: CAWSVGLLSNQPQHF.

The V gene is TRBV18, the J gene TRBJ2-3, with 9 bases identical to TRBD1. Trimming cost V 3 bases and J 5 bases; bases outside gene matches: 12. CDR3 size: 17 residues. Germline V lookup: CDR1 KGHSH, CDR2 LQKENI. This CDR3 is CASSPYRGGQGLDTQYF. The CDR3 nucleotides are TGTGCCAGCTCACCTTACCGCGGGGGACAGGGATTAGATACGCAGTATTTT.

The chain has TRBV5-6 and TRBJ1-2; D possibly corresponds to TRBD1 (5 bases). The CDR3 spans 17 residues. CDR1 SGHDT and CDR2 YYEEEE come from the germline V gene. Trimming pared 0 bases from V and 0 bases from J, leaving 15 bases between. CDR3 sequence: CASSLDGTIGSNYGYTF. The CDR3 DNA follows: TGTGCCAGCAGCTTGGACGGGACTATAGGGTCTAACTATGGCTACACCTTC.

V gene TRBV29-1 combines with J gene TRBJ1-1, with D hard to call. The V and J ends lost 3 bases and 1 base respectively, with 6 bases between them. Germline lookup yields CDR1 SQVTM and CDR2 ANQGSEA. This CDR3 has 12 residues. The CDR3: CSVELWNTEAFF. The CDR3 DNA is TGCAGCGTTGAGTTATGGAACACTGAAGCTTTCTTT. Drawing the rest from reference TRBV29-1 and TRBJ1-1, the complete variable domain is SAVISQKPSRDICQRGTSLTIQCQVDSQVTMMFWYRQQPGQSLTLIATANQGSEATYESGFVIDKFPISRPNLTFSTLTVSNMSPEDSSIYLCSVELWNTEAFFGQGTRLTVV.

The V and J genes are TRBV2 and TRBJ2-7; weak D call: TRBD1 (5 bases). V shed 7 bases and J shed 5 bases, with 15 bases lying between them. The CDR3 has 13 residues. Germline CDR1 is SNHLY and CDR2 is FYNNEI. The CDR3, as DNA: TGTGCCAGCACGAGACAGAGTCTCGACGAGCAGTACTTC. The encoded protein is CASTRQSLDEQYF.

The J gene is TRBJ1-1, the V gene TRBV4-3, with D hard to call. Trimming took off 0 bases at V and 7 bases at J, with 18 bases between the two ends. Germline values: CDR1 LGHNA, CDR2 YSLEER. CDR3 length equals 16 residues. This CDR3 is CASSQDVEYRSLEAFF. DNA for the CDR3: TGCGCCAGCAGCCAAGATGTCGAGTATAGGAGCCTTGAAGCTTTCTTT.

CDR3 coding DNA: TGTGCCAGCAGCTGGGGGGAGAGGACTGAAGCTTTCTTT. Its protein is CASSWGERTEAFF. The chain recombines TRBV16 with TRBJ1-1; tentative D call: TRBD1 (5 bases). Trimming left V 5 bases short and J 5 bases short, with 12 bases between. Germline-derived CDR1 and CDR2 are KGHSY and FQNENV. The length of the CDR3 is 13 residues.

This clone was seen more than once but under ten times. The V and J genes are TRBV6-5 and TRBJ2-3; 9 nucleotides align to TRBD1. The CDR3 sequence is 14 residues long. V lost 4 bases to trimming and J lost 3 bases; unmatched junction nucleotides: 2. Germline CDR1 and CDR2: MNHEY and SVGAGI. The CDR3 DNA follows: TGTGCCAGCAGTTGGACAGGGGTGACAGATACGCAGTATTTT. As protein: CASSWTGVTDTQYF.

This clone has only a few counts. The V call is TRBV6-5, the J call TRBJ2-1, with TRBD2 matching over 14 bases. V dropped 9 bases and J dropped 1; count of bases not matched to a gene: 2. Germline-derived CDR1 and CDR2 are MNHEY and SVGAGI. This CDR3 comprises 15 residues. The CDR3 region is CASRLAGGSYNEQFF. CDR3 bases: TGTGCCAGTAGACTAGCGGGGGGGTCCTACAATGAGCAGTTCTTC.

Notes on this clone: The junction departs from the called germline gene at one end, perhaps through a read error. The rearrangement links TRBV4-3 to TRBJ1-2; 10 nucleotides align to TRBD1. Germline V gene lookup returns CDR1 LGHNA and CDR2 YSLEER. CDR3 size: 18 residues. In DNA form, the CDR3 reads TGCGCCAACAGCCAAGACCCTACTGGACAGGGGGCTAACTATGGCTACACCTTC. Amino acid sequence: CANSQDPTGQGANYGYTF.

The genes are TRBV13 and TRBJ2-3; possibly TRBD2 for D (7 bases). CDR1 is PRHDT and CDR2 is FYEKMQ in the germline V gene (reference sequence). Trimming took off 4 bases at V and 5 bases at J, with 16 bases between the two ends. The CDR3 extends over 15 amino acids. Here the CDR3 reads CASSWAAGARDTQYF. The CDR3 DNA reads as TGTGCCAGCAGCTGGGCGGCGGGGGCAAGAGATACGCAGTATTTT.

The chain combines TRBV27 with TRBJ1-5; D not resolved. CDR3 size: 15 residues. Germline V gene sequence: CDR1 MNHEY, CDR2 SMNVEV (reference sequence). Trimming took off 5 bases at V and 4 bases at J, with 15 bases between the two ends. CDR3 protein: CASSPRSGRNQPQHF. CDR3 DNA sequence: TGTGCCAGCAGTCCCCGTTCTGGGAGGAATCAGCCCCAGCATTTT.

This chain links TRBV5-1 with TRBJ2-7, with 9 bases fitting TRBD2. The CDR3 has 16 amino acids. Germline trimming cut 0 bases from V and 3 bases from J; bases unmatched to any gene: 7. CDR1 and CDR2 (germline): SGHRS, YFSETQ. As DNA, the CDR3 is TGCGCCAGCAGCTTGGCCAGGGCTAGCGGGGTCTACGAGCAGTACTTC. As protein: CASSLARASGVYEQYF. Full variable domain (remainder filled in from reference TRBV5-1 and TRBJ2-7): KAGVTQTPRYLIKTRGQQVTLSCSPISGHRSVSWYQQTPGQGLQFLFEYFSETQRNKGNFPGRFSGRQFSNSRSEMNVSTLELGDSALYLCASSLARASGVYEQYFGPGTRLTVT.

The chain is built from TRBV7-9 and TRBJ1-2; 8 positions match TRBD1. Per germline, CDR1 SEHNR and CDR2 FQNEAQ (reference sequence). Losses at the gene ends were 4 bases for V and 3 bases for J; bases not matched to a gene: 4. There are 14 residues in the CDR3. The CDR3 bases are TGTGCCAGCAGCTCGGGACAGGTTGACTATGGCTACACCTTC. Translating it yields CASSSGQVDYGYTF. Supplemented by reference TRBV7-9 and TRBJ1-2, the full variable domain reads DTGVSQNPRHKITKRGQNVTFRCDPISEHNRLYWYRQTLGQGPEFLTYFQNEAQLEKSRLLSDRFSAERPKGSFSTLEIQRTEQGDSAMYLCASSSGQVDYGYTFGSGTRLTVV.

In this sample, this clone turned up once. V and J are TRBV6-5 and TRBJ2-1, with TRBD2 matching over 9 bases. This CDR3 has 16 amino acids. The germline V gene has CDR1 MNHEY and CDR2 SVGAGI. V shed 2 bases, J shed 9 bases, and the junction held 11 bases outside the gene matches. This CDR3 reads CASSYAPSGVQGEQFF. The CDR3 region has the DNA TGTGCCAGCAGTTACGCTCCTAGCGGGGTACAAGGTGAGCAGTTCTTC.

This clone was found a few times. V is TRBV30 and J is TRBJ1-3, with D possibly TRBD1 on 6 matching bases. Germline V gene lookup returns CDR1 GTSNPN and CDR2 SVGIG (reference sequence). This CDR3 is built from 14 residues. Trimming removed 0 bases at V and 8 bases at J, with 14 bases between. The CDR3 nucleotides read TGTGCCTGGAGTGTGTCGGCCGGGGGGCACACCATATATTTT. Its protein product is CAWSVSAGGHTIYF.

The table lists this clone with a few counts. This chain connects TRBV19 to TRBJ2-1, with 13 positions matching TRBD2. Looked up from germline, CDR1 is LNHDA and CDR2 is SQIVND (reference sequence). J lost 11 bases, V lost 9 bases, and 13 bases had no gene match. There are 15 residues in the CDR3. CDR3 bases: TGTGCCAGCCGCCCGGGACTAGCGGGGTCCTTTCAGCAGTTCTTC. It translates to CASRPGLAGSFQQFF. Combining the CDR3 with reference TRBV19 and TRBJ2-1 gives the whole variable domain DGGITQSPKYLFRKEGQNVTLSCEQNLNHDAMYWYRQDPGQGLRLIYYSQIVNDFQKGDIAEGYSVSREKKESFPLTVTSAQKNPTAFYLCASRPGLAGSFQQFFGPGTRLTVL.

The chain has TRBV9 and TRBJ1-1, with 10 bases aligning to TRBD1. This CDR3 contains 17 residues. The germline gives CDR1 SGDLS, CDR2 YYNGEE. The V gene end was trimmed by 3 bases and the J gene end by 0 bases; junction bases not matched to a gene: 8. CDR3 region: CASSDPGQGPMNTEAFF. CDR3 coding DNA: TGTGCCAGCAGCGACCCGGGACAGGGGCCTATGAACACTGAAGCTTTCTTT.

This clone has more than one count but fewer than ten. The V call is TRBV14, the J call TRBJ2-1; 9 bases align to TRBD2. The CDR3 has 16 amino acids. CDR1 and CDR2 from the germline V gene are SGHDN and FVKESK. The V gene end was trimmed by 4 bases and the J gene end by 4 bases; junction bases not matched to a gene: 8. DNA for the CDR3: TGTGCCAGCAGCCCGGGGCGGGGGGGGACGTACAATGAGCAGTTCTTC. This gives the protein CASSPGRGGTYNEQFF.

The V and J genes are TRBV6-5 and TRBJ2-7; perhaps TRBD1 as D (6 bases). Trimming removed 4 bases at V and 2 bases at J, with 12 bases between. This CDR3 has 14 residues. In germline, CDR1 is MNHEY, CDR2 SVGAGI. As DNA, the CDR3 is TGTGCCAGCAGTTTAACAGGGATTCCCTACGAGCAGTACTTC. Translated: CASSLTGIPYEQYF.

This chain connects TRBV7-2 to TRBJ1-4, with TRBD1 as a possible D gene (5 bases). The CDR3 totals 14 residues. From germline, CDR1 is SGHTA and CDR2 FQGNSA. Trimming took off 5 bases at V and 7 bases at J, with 14 bases between the two ends. The CDR3 coding sequence is TGTGCCAGCAGCCCTGACAGCAGACCTGAAAAACTGTTTTTT. Translated: CASSPDSRPEKLFF. Full variable domain (missing parts from reference TRBV7-2 and TRBJ1-4): GAGVSQSPSNKVTEKGKDVELRCDPISGHTALYWYRQSLGQGLEFLIYFQGNSAPDKSGLPSDRFSAERTGGSVSTLTIQRTQQEDSAVYLCASSPDSRPEKLFFGSGTQLSVL.

The CDR3 loop is CASSYSSQGPQYF. The CDR3 DNA follows: TGTGCCAGCAGTTACTCGAGCCAGGGGCCGCAGTATTTT. The chain is built from TRBV6-5 and TRBJ2-3; possibly TRBD1 for D (6 bases). V shed 0 bases and J shed 10 bases, with 11 bases lying between them. Looked up from germline, CDR1 is MNHEY and CDR2 is SVGAGI. The CDR3 is 13 amino acids.

The chain has TRBV5-1 and TRBJ2-5, with a weak D call TRBD2 (6 bases). Trimming shortened V by 0 bases and J by 9 bases, and 18 bases separated the two germline ends. There are 15 residues in the CDR3. The V gene's germline CDR1 is SGHRS and CDR2 YFSETQ. The CDR3 nucleotides are TGCGCCAGCAGCTTGGGCAATGGGGTAGCGGTGCCCCAGTACTTC. Its protein is CASSLGNGVAVPQYF. Full variable domain (remainder filled in from reference TRBV5-1 and TRBJ2-5): KAGVTQTPRYLIKTRGQQVTLSCSPISGHRSVSWYQQTPGQGLQFLFEYFSETQRNKGNFPGRFSGRQFSNSRSEMNVSTLELGDSALYLCASSLGNGVAVPQYFGPGTRLLVL.